Below are 20 T cell receptor beta chains sequenced from a single sample in a study of Graves' ophthalmopathy and Graves' hyperthyroidism. Researchers took RNA transcripts and amplified TCR beta CDR3 regions from them. HTBI primers were used in a first-round RT-PCR, which preceded a second-round multiplex PCR. TCRdb re-analysed the multiplex PCR reads in MiXCR, keeping a single row per CDR3 protein. The profile covers about 220,000 distinct CDR3 sequences, with roughly 21% appearing a single time and around two fifths taken by the ten largest. Sequences were obtained from peripheral blood. These receptors all stem from a woman between 45 and 65 years old with Graves' ophthalmopathy.

The V call is TRBV2, the J call TRBJ2-5; TRBD2 matches at 13 bases. Per germline, CDR1 SNHLY and CDR2 FYNNEI. The CDR3 length is 18 residues. The J segment lost 4 bases and the V segment lost 4 bases, leaving 12 bases of the junction unmatched. The DNA for the CDR3 is TGTGCCAGCAGTGGGACTGGACTAGCGGGAGCCCCAAGAGAGACCCAGTACTTC. Its protein is CASSGTGLAGAPRETQYF.

This clonotype was observed a handful of times. This chain joins TRBV5-1 and TRBJ2-7, with a possible D match to TRBD1 (6 bases). Germline-derived CDR1 and CDR2 are SGHRS and YFSETQ. CDR3 size: 14 residues. V was shortened by 0 bases and J by 6 bases, with 13 bases between the two germline ends. CDR3 region: CASSLGEWGREQYF. The CDR3 bases are TGCGCCAGCAGCTTGGGCGAATGGGGGCGCGAGCAGTACTTC.

This clonotype was recorded a few times. This chain joins TRBV4-1 and TRBJ1-1; D is possibly TRBD1 (6 bases). In germline, CDR1 is MGHRA, CDR2 YSYEKL. This CDR3 has 16 residues. The V and J ends lost 1 base and 0 bases respectively, with 12 bases between them. CDR3 nucleotides: TGCGCCAGCAGCCAAGTGGGGGCAGGGATGAACACTGAAGCTTTCTTT. Residues: CASSQVGAGMNTEAFF.

At least ten counts were recorded for this clonotype. The genes are TRBV6-1 and TRBJ2-4; D is undetermined. The V gene lost 3 bases and the J gene lost 6 bases, with 3 bases spanning the gap. CDR3 length: 11 residues. Germline loops: CDR1 MNHNS, CDR2 SASEGT. CDR3 protein: CASSDLNIQYF. The DNA for the CDR3 is TGTGCCAGCAGTGACTTAAACATTCAGTACTTC.

This clonotype showed up many times. The rearrangement uses TRBV28 and TRBJ1-5; D not certain. Looked up from germline, CDR1 is MDHEN and CDR2 is SYDVKM. V lost 2 bases and J 6 bases, leaving 5 bases between the germline ends. The CDR3 contains 12 residues. The CDR3 sequence: CASSLKGQPQHF. Written as DNA, the CDR3 is TGTGCCAGCAGTTTAAAAGGTCAGCCCCAGCATTTT.

This clonotype was detected many times. The CDR3 sequence is CASSLRQKNTGELFF. CDR3 nucleotides: TGTGCCAGCTCACTCAGACAGAAGAACACCGGGGAGCTGTTTTTT. The chain employs TRBV18 and TRBJ2-2, with D perhaps matching TRBD1 (5 bases). The length of the CDR3 is 15 residues. CDR1 and CDR2 from the germline V gene are KGHSH and LQKENI. The V gene lost 4 bases and the J gene lost 1 base, with 10 bases spanning the gap.

This clonotype was picked up many times. The chain has TRBV12-3 or TRBV12-4 and TRBJ2-7; D remains unclear. The CDR3 runs 15 residues. V shed 6 bases and J shed 1 base, with 16 bases lying between them. As DNA, the CDR3 is TGTGCCAGCAGCTTCCAGGTAGTGAGTTCCTACGAGCAGTACTTC. Encoded protein: CASSFQVVSSYEQYF.

Only a few counts were recorded for this clonotype. The chain combines TRBV3-1 with TRBJ1-1; D is unresolved. Trimming pared 1 base from V and 7 bases from J, leaving 10 bases between. The germline V gene has CDR1 LGHDT and CDR2 YNNKEL (reference sequence). The CDR3 totals 13 residues. The CDR3 bases are TGTGCCAGCAGCCAAGGGTTTCGGCTTGAAGCTTTCTTT. This gives the protein CASSQGFRLEAFF.

This clonotype was recorded at least ten times. The chain joins TRBV2 to TRBJ2-5; D gene unclear. Germline CDR1 and CDR2: SNHLY and FYNNEI. The V and J ends lost 8 bases and 5 bases respectively, with 15 bases between them. This CDR3 has 13 residues. The CDR3 is CASLPALFETQYF. The CDR3 DNA is TGTGCCAGCCTCCCGGCTCTTTTCGAGACCCAGTACTTC.

This clonotype was detected many times. This chain uses TRBV10-3 with TRBJ2-7; D is unresolved. CDR1 is ENHRY and CDR2 is SYGVKD in the germline V gene. The CDR3 runs to 13 residues. Deletions cut 8 bases from V and 7 bases from J, with 18 bases between. Here the CDR3 DNA reads TGTGCCATCGGAAGTTCCACTACGAGAGAGCAGTACTTC. Residues: CAIGSSTTREQYF.

This sequence joins TRBV28 and TRBJ1-5, with 8 bases fitting TRBD1. The trim removed 7 bases at V and 0 bases at J, leaving 8 bases unmatched. The CDR3 consists of 16 residues. CDR1 is MDHEN, CDR2 SYDVKM, per germline. The CDR3 spells CASTGQGSLSNQPQHF. In DNA form, the CDR3 reads TGTGCCAGCACCGGACAGGGCTCTCTTAGCAATCAGCCCCAGCATTTT. Supplemented by reference TRBV28 and TRBJ1-5, the full variable domain reads DVKVTQSSRYLVKRTGEKVFLECVQDMDHENMFWYRQDPGLGLRLIYFSYDVKMKEKGDIPEGYSVSREKKERFSLILESASTNQTSMYLCASTGQGSLSNQPQHFGDGTRLSIL.

This clonotype was observed many times. This chain joins TRBV6-2 or TRBV6-3 and TRBJ2-5; D is tentatively TRBD1 or TRBD2 (5 bases each). The CDR3 loop spans 11 amino acids. The germline gives CDR1 MNHEY, CDR2 SVGEGT. The CDR3 spells CVATGGRTQYF. CDR3 bases: TGTGTCGCCACAGGTGGGAGGACCCAGTACTTC.

This clonotype has ten or more counts. The chain links TRBV27 to TRBJ2-7, with TRBD1 matching over 8 bases. This CDR3 contains 17 residues. Trimming took 5 bases from V and 6 from J; bases not matched to a gene: 18. Germline CDR1 is MNHEY and CDR2 is SMNVEV (reference sequence). Here the CDR3 DNA reads TGTGCCAGCAGTAGTTACGCTTGGACAGGGCGAGTCGGCGAGCAGTACTTC. This encodes CASSSYAWTGRVGEQYF.

This clonotype was seen ten or more times. The chain uses TRBV20-1 and TRBJ2-5; 10 bases are a match to TRBD2. This CDR3 has 14 amino acids. With 4 bases clipped from V and 5 bases from J, the junction kept 7 bases outside the gene matches. Germline V gives CDR1 DFQATT, CDR2 SNEGSKA (reference sequence). This CDR3 is CSATVSGRRETQYF. The DNA of the CDR3 is TGCAGTGCTACGGTTAGCGGGAGGAGGGAGACCCAGTACTTC.

This clonotype was seen a few times. This sequence joins TRBV11-2 and TRBJ2-7; the D is unclear. V was clipped by 5 bases and J by 0 bases, with 23 bases between them. The germline V gene has CDR1 SGHAT and CDR2 FQNNGV. The CDR3 loop spans 18 amino acids. The DNA for the CDR3 is TGTGCCAGCAGCCCAACCCCCCCTACGGGCGTTAGCTCCTACGAGCAGTACTTC. It translates to CASSPTPPTGVSSYEQYF.

The chain is built from TRBV7-2 and TRBJ1-5; D call uncertain. Germline-derived CDR1 and CDR2 are SGHTA and FQGNSA. Trimming pared 0 bases from V and 4 bases from J, leaving 7 bases between. CDR3 size: 14 residues. The CDR3, as DNA: TGTGCCAGCAGCTTAGCGTTCGATAATCAGCCCCAGCATTTT. Translating gives CASSLAFDNQPQHF.

This clonotype was detected many times. The CDR3: CASNSYEQYF. CDR3 in DNA: TGTGCCAGCAACTCCTACGAGCAGTACTTC. V is TRBV6-1 and J is TRBJ2-7; D gene uncertain. The V end lost 7 bases, the J end lost 0 bases, and 1 base lay between the germline ends. Germline V CDR1 and CDR2: MNHNS, SASEGT. CDR3 length: 10 residues.

This clonotype was seen ten or more times. J is TRBJ2-5 and V is TRBV20-1, with D perhaps TRBD1 or TRBD2 (5 bases each). The CDR3 is 13 residues long. The V and J ends lost 7 bases and 5 bases respectively, with 17 bases between them. Germline V lookup: CDR1 DFQATT, CDR2 SNEGSKA (reference sequence). The CDR3 here is CSVLDRGSETQYF. Here the CDR3 DNA reads TGCAGTGTTTTGGATCGGGGCAGTGAGACCCAGTACTTC.

Many counts were recorded for this clonotype. This chain joins TRBV19 and TRBJ2-7, with TRBD2 matching 12 bases. This CDR3 has 16 residues. CDR1 and CDR2 from the germline V gene are LNHDA and SQIVND (reference sequence). Trimming took 6 bases from V and 2 from J; bases not matched to a gene: 8. The CDR3 DNA reads TGTGCCAGTAGGCTAGCGGGAGGGCCAGGGGCCTACGAGCAGTACTTC. Translated, it gives CASRLAGGPGAYEQYF.

CDR3 bases: TGCGCCAGCAGCCCGGCCGGGACACTTTGGGGGGAGCAGTACTTC. Translating it yields CASSPAGTLWGEQYF. J is TRBJ2-7 and V is TRBV5-1; maybe TRBD1 (6 bases). The CDR3 consists of 15 residues. V was cut by 4 bases and J by 7 bases, with 21 bases left in between. Germline V gives CDR1 SGHRS, CDR2 YFSETQ. The full variable domain, in which reference TRBV5-1 and TRBJ2-7 provide the parts outside the CDR3, is KAGVTQTPRYLIKTRGQQVTLSCSPISGHRSVSWYQQTPGQGLQFLFEYFSETQRNKGNFPGRFSGRQFSNSRSEMNVSTLELGDSALYLCASSPAGTLWGEQYFGPGTRLTVT.